The next 9 T cell receptor beta chains were all read from a single sample in a study of T cell responses to AZD1222 COVID-19 vaccine. Some clones are missing from TCRdb's copy, which holds only in-frame ones; the method was immunoSEQ multiplex PCR. The data hold about 120,000 clones, with more than 80% observed a single time. Sequencing was performed on peripheral blood, taken 28 days after the second dose of the MenACWY control vaccine. Receptor source: an adult who received the MenACWY meningococcal vaccine as a control.

With regard to this clone: The DNA is left out, because the CDR3 cannot be placed on it with certainty; the CDR3 is given as TCRdb lists it. The gene calls are TRBV18 and TRBJ1-5; no check of the table's D call, TRBD1, against the DNA was made. The germline CDR1 and CDR2 sequences are KGHSH and LQKENI. Ends included, the CDR3 has 20 residues. CDR3: CECASSPPWDSYYSNQPQHF.

The rearrangement links TRBV15 to TRBJ2-3, with D maybe TRBD1 (5 bases). Germline CDR1 LNHNV, CDR2 YYDKDF (reference sequence). The CDR3 extends over 13 amino acids. The V end was cut by 0 bases, the J end by 6 bases, with 7 bases between. The CDR3 DNA follows: TGTGCCACCAGCAGAGATCCAGGGGATACGCAGTATTTT. It encodes CATSRDPGDTQYF.

The rearrangement links TRBV3-1 (or the pseudogene TRBV3-2) to TRBJ2-1; TRBD1 matches 7 bases. Germline CDR1 and CDR2: LGHDT and YNNKEL (reference sequence). The CDR3 covers 12 residues. Unmatched junction bases numbered 1, after V lost 3 bases and J lost 8 bases. The CDR3 DNA follows: TGTGCCAGCAGCCAGACAGGGTATGAGCAGTTCTTC. Its protein product is CASSQTGYEQFF.

The V and J genes are TRBV7-2 and TRBJ1-5; D unclear. Per germline, CDR1 SGHTA and CDR2 FQGNSA. The CDR3 is 16 residues long. V was trimmed by 0 bases and J by 0 bases, leaving 9 bases between them. CDR3 sequence: CASSLARGNSNQPQHF. Written as DNA, the CDR3 is TGTGCCAGCAGCTTAGCCCGGGGAAATAGCAATCAGCCCCAGCATTTT.

This chain links TRBV24-1 with TRBJ2-5; D remains unclear. The CDR3 is 14 residues long. CDR1 is KGHDR, CDR2 SFDVKD, per germline. V dropped 4 bases and J dropped 4 bases, with 12 bases sitting between them. CDR3 in amino acids: CATSDSNQPETQYF. The CDR3 DNA reads TGTGCCACCAGTGACTCCAATCAGCCAGAGACCCAGTACTTC.

This clone was seen a single time. The chain is built from TRBV7-6 and TRBJ2-6, with TRBD1 matching over 8 bases. CDR3 length: 16 residues. Germline lookup yields CDR1 SGHVS and CDR2 FNYEAQ. J lost 2 bases, V lost 1 base, and 1 base had no gene match. This CDR3 reads CASSLEDRAGANVLTF. For the CDR3, the DNA is TGTGCCAGCAGCTTAGAGGACAGGGCTGGGGCCAACGTCCTGACTTTC.

The CDR3 sequence is CATTSGRGLFADTQYF. The DNA for the CDR3 is TGTGCCACCACATCAGGCAGGGGGCTCTTTGCAGATACGCAGTATTTT. The chain carries TRBV24-1 and TRBJ2-3; 8 bases are shared with TRBD1. This CDR3 is built from 16 residues. Trimming cost V 8 bases and J 4 bases; bases outside gene matches: 13. The V gene's germline CDR1 is KGHDR and CDR2 SFDVKD.

DNA for the CDR3: TGTGCCAGCAGCCACTACGACAGGGCCTACGAGCAGTACTTC. Its protein product is CASSHYDRAYEQYF. The chain joins TRBV5-6 to TRBJ2-7, with 7 bases that match TRBD1. The CDR3 length is 14 residues. The V gene's germline CDR1 is SGHDT and CDR2 YYEEEE. Trimming took 4 bases from V and 2 from J; bases not matched to a gene: 6.

V usage is TRBV18 and J usage is TRBJ1-3; D remains unclear. Trimming took 3 bases from V and 0 from J, leaving 3 bases between them. CDR1 is KGHSH and CDR2 is LQKENI in the germline V gene. The CDR3 spans 13 residues. CDR3 sequence: CASSPDSGNTIYF. The CDR3, as DNA: TGTGCCAGCTCACCTGACTCTGGAAACACCATATATTTT.